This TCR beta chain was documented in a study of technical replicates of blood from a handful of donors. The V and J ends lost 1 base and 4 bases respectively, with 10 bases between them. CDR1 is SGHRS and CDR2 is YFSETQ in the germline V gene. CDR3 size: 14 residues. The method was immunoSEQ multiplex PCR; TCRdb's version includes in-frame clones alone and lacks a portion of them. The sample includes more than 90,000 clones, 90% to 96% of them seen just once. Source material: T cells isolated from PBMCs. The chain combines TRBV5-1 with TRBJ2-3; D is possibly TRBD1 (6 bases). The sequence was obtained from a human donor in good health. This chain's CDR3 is CASSLTGLADTQYF. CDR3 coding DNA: TGCGCCAGCAGCTTGACAGGGCTCGCAGATACGCAGTATTTT.